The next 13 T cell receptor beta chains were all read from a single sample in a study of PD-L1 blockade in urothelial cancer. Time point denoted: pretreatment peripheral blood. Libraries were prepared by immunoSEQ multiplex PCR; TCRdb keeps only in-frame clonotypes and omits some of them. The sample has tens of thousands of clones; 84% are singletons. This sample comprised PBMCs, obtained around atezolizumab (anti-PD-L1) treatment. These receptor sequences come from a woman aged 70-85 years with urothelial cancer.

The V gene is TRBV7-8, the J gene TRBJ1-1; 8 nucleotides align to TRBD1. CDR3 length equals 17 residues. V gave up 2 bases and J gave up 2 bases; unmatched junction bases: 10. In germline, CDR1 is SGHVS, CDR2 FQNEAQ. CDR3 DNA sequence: TGTGCCAGCAGCTTAAGGACAGGGCGGACCCTTAACACTGAAGCTTTCTTT. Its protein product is CASSLRTGRTLNTEAFF.

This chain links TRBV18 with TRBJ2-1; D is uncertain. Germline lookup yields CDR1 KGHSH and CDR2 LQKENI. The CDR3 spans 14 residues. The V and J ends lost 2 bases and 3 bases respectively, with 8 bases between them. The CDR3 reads CASSPDRGYNEQFF. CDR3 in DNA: TGTGCCAGCTCACCAGACCGCGGCTACAATGAGCAGTTCTTC.

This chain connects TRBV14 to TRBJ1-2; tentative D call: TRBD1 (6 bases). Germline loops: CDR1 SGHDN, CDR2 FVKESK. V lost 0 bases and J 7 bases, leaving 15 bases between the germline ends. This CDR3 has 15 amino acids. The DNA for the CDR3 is TGTGCCAGCAGCCAAGATCTGGCACAGGGTGGTGGCTACACCTTC. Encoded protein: CASSQDLAQGGGYTF.

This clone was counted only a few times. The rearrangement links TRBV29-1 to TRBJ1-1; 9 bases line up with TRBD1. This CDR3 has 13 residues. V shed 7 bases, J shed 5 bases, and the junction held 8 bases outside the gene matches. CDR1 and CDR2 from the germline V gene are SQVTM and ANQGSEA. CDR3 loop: CSADRGPGTEAFF. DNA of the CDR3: TGCAGCGCGGACAGGGGCCCGGGTACTGAAGCTTTCTTT.

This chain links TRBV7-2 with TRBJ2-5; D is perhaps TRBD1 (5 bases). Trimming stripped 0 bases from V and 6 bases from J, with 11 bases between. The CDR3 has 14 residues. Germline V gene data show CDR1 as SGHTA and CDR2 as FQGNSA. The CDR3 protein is CASSLARQGKTQYF. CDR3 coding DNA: TGTGCCAGCAGCTTAGCGCGGCAGGGAAAGACCCAGTACTTC.

The chain's CDR3 is CASSFLAGGPLAKNIQYF. The CDR3 nucleotides are TGTGCCAGCAGCTTTCTAGCGGGGGGCCCTTTAGCCAAAAACATTCAGTACTTC. The rearrangement links TRBV28 to TRBJ2-4; 11 nucleotides align to TRBD2. This CDR3 comprises 18 residues. The germline V gene encodes CDR1 MDHEN and CDR2 SYDVKM. Germline trimming cut 6 bases from V and 0 bases from J; bases unmatched to any gene: 10. Looking up the rest from reference TRBV28 and TRBJ2-4 gives the full variable domain: DVKVTQSSRYLVKRTGEKVFLECVQDMDHENMFWYRQDPGLGLRLIYFSYDVKMKEKGDIPEGYSVSREKKERFSLILESASTNQTSMYLCASSFLAGGPLAKNIQYFGAGTRLSVL.

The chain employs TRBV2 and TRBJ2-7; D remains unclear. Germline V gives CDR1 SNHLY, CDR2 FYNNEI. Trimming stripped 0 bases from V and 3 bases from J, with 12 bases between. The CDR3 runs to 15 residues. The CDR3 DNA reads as TGTGCCAGCAGTGAAGCGAGAGGAGCCGGCTACGAGCAGTACTTC. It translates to CASSEARGAGYEQYF.

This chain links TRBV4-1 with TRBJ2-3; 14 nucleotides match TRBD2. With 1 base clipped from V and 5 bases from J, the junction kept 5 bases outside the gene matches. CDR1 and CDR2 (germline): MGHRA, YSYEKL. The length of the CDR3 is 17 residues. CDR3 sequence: CASSQVGLAGEGDTQYF. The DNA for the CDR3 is TGCGCCAGCAGCCAAGTGGGACTAGCGGGAGAAGGAGATACGCAGTATTTT.

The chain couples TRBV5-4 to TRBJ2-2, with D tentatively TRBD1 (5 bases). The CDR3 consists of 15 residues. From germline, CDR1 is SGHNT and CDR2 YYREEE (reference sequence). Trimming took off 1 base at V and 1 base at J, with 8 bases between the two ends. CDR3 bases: TGTGCCAGCAGCTTGTGGACACAGAACACCGGGGAGCTGTTTTTT. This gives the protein CASSLWTQNTGELFF.

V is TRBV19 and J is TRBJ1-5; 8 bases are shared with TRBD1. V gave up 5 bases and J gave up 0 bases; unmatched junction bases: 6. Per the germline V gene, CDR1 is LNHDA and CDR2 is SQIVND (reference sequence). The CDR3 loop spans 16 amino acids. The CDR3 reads CASSGRQGNSNQPQHF. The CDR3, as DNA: TGTGCCAGTAGTGGTCGACAGGGGAATAGCAATCAGCCCCAGCATTTT.

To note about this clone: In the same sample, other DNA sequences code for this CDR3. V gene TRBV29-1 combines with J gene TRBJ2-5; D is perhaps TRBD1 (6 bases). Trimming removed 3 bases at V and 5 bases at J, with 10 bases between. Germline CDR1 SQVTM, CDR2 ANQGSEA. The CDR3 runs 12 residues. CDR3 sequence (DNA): TGCAGCGTTGACAGGGGCCGCGAGACCCAGTACTTC. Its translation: CSVDRGRETQYF.

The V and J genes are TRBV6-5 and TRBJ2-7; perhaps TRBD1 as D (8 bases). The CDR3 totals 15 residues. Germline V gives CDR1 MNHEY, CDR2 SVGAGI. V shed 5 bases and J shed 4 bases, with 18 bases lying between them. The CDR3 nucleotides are TGTGCCAGCAGTCCGGATAACAGGGGGGGTTACGAGCAGTACTTC. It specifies CASSPDNRGGYEQYF.

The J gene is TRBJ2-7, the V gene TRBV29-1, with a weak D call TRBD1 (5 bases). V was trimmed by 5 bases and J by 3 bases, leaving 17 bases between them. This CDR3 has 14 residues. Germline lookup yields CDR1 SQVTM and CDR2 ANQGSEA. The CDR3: CSVSRTVGLYEQYF. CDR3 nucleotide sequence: TGCAGCGTTTCCCGGACCGTGGGGCTCTACGAGCAGTACTTC.